This T cell receptor beta chain comes out of a study of radiotherapy plus CTLA-4 blockade in lung cancer (dated by TCRdb to 2016 to 2018). Regarding the study in general: Objective responses occurred in roughly 19% of enrolled patients, and 25% to 40% achieved disease control.

This clone was observed a few times. The antigen this receptor binds is unknown. Base qualities are missing; no much larger clone stands one base away. General conclusions and limits of the study: Increased serum interferon-beta after radiation, together with early dynamic changes in blood T cell clones, were reported to be the strongest predictors of response. TCR clones derived from tumors expanded in peripheral blood after treatment with radiotherapy and ipilimumab.

Library method: the immunoSEQ multiplex PCR assay. TCRdb stores this immuneACCESS table with in-frame sequences only. Part of the clones is absent; in the studies checked, under half of the shortfall reflects unresolved V genes, and no reason is known for the rest. In this sample the table shows tens of thousands of clones, 70% to 90% of which occur a single time. Approximately 30% of the sample is in the top ten clones. In this study, focal radiation therapy paired with CTLA-4 blockade (ipilimumab) was tested in patients who had chemo-refractory metastatic non-small-cell lung cancer. The receptor comes from a human donor with non-small cell lung cancer whose response to radiotherapy plus ipilimumab could not be evaluated. The sequencing used peripheral blood, collected from a patient treated with radiotherapy plus ipilimumab.

The CDR3 is CASSIEGTVGLLSSGANVLTF. The DNA sequence is TGTGCCAGTAGTATAGAGGGGACTGTAGGGTTACTAAGCTCTGGGGCCAACGTCCTGACTTTC. The chain was built from TRBV19 and TRBJ2-6; D gene: possibly TRBD2, on 6 matching bases. Reading the germline V gene (reference sequence) gives CDR1 LNHDA and CDR2 SQIVND. Trimming costs V 0 bases and J 0 bases, and their ends lie 21 bases apart. Measured from the cysteine to the phenylalanine, the CDR3 is 21 residues long. Of all the DNA, just the CDR3 is kept, 63 bases in frame from base 1.